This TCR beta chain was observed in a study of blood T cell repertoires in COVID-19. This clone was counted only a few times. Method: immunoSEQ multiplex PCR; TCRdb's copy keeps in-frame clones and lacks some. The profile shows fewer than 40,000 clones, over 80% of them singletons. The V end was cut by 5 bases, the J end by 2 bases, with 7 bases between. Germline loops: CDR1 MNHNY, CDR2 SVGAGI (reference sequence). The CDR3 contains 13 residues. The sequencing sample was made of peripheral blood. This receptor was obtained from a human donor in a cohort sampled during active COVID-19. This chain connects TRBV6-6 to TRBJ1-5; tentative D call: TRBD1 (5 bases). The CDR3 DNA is TGTGCCAGCAGTAGGGGTGGCAATCAGCCCCAGCATTTT. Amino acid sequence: CASSRGGNQPQHF.